These T cell receptor beta chains were read from a single sample in a study of response to subunit inactivated influenza vaccine. One entry per CDR3 protein results from TCRdb running MiXCR on the RT-PCR reads. The table lists 160,000 or so distinct CDR3 sequences, roughly a tenth of them singletons, with roughly an eighth in the top ten. The specimen was non-naive T cells sorted from PBMCs, collected 40 to 50 days after vaccination. The receptors here all came from a man over 45 who received an inactivated influenza vaccine. The CDR3 runs from the conserved cysteine through the conserved F or W. The D gene is left open where the match is weak. Clone size is shown for a subset of rows, as once, few, many or a class of expanded clone.

clone size	V gene	D gene	J gene	CDR3 DNA	CDR3 protein
-	TRBV5-1	-	TRBJ2-7	TGCGCCAGCAGCTTGGGTGAGTTGCGGATCCGGAGGAGCTCCTACGAGCAGTACTTC	CASSLGELRIRRSSYEQYF
many	TRBV2	TRBD1	TRBJ2-7	TGTGCCAGCAGTGGGGACAGGGGAAACGAGCAGTACTTC	CASSGDRGNEQYF
few	TRBV10-2	TRBD1	TRBJ1-1	TGCGCCAGCAGTGAATGGACAGGGCGGGACACTGAAGCTTTCTTT	CASSEWTGRDTEAFF
-	TRBV20-1	-	TRBJ1-4	TGCAGTGCCAAGTACCGGGGGTCTAATGAAAAACTGTTTTTT	CSAKYRGSNEKLFF
-	TRBV7-9	-	TRBJ1-4	TGTGCCAGCAGCTTAGTGGCTGCAACTAATGAAAAACTGTTTTTT	CASSLVAATNEKLFF
few	TRBV5-8	TRBD2	TRBJ2-7	TGTGCCAGCAGCCCCGGGGGGGGGTTCGTCTACGAGCAGTACTTC	CASSPGGGFVYEQYF
few	TRBV27	-	TRBJ2-1	TGTGCCAGCGCCGGGGGACGGAACTCCTACAATGAGCAGTTCTTC	CASAGGRNSYNEQFF
many	TRBV4-1	-	TRBJ1-1	TGCGCCAGCAGCCAAGAAGTAGGTCTGAACACTGAAGCTTTCTTT	CASSQEVGLNTEAFF
many	TRBV5-5	-	TRBJ1-5	TGTGCCAGCAGCTTGGATCGAGTATCTAGCAATCAGCCCCAGCATTTT	CASSLDRVSSNQPQHF
few	TRBV9	TRBD1	TRBJ1-4	TGTGCCAGCAGCCCGAGGGATGGTACAGGGGTGGAAAAACTGTTTTTT	CASSPRDGTGVEKLFF
-	TRBV2	-	TRBJ2-3	TGTGCCAGCAGTGAACCGGGGGGCGCAACAGATACGCAGTATTTT	CASSEPGGATDTQYF
many	TRBV3-1	-	TRBJ2-1	TGTGCCAGCAGCCCTTTCGGCGAGGGCAATGAGCAGTTCTTC	CASSPFGEGNEQFF
-	TRBV3-1	-	TRBJ2-7	TGTGCCAGCGGGGCAGGGAACTACGAGCAGTACTTC	CASGAGNYEQYF
many	TRBV20-1	TRBD1	TRBJ2-3	TGCAGTGCTAGATCTAACAGGGGTGGCACAGATACGCAGTATTTT	CSARSNRGGTDTQYF
many	TRBV24-1	-	TRBJ2-2	TGTGCCACCAGTGATGCCCGGGACCGCATAACCGGGGAGCTGTTTTTT	CATSDARDRITGELFF
few	TRBV24-1	TRBD2	TRBJ2-1	TGTGCCACCAGTGATCAACTAGCGGGGGACAACAATGAGCAGTTCTTC	CATSDQLAGDNNEQFF
few	TRBV11-2	-	TRBJ1-1	TGTGCCAGCAGCTTAGTCCCTAGCGACCTCCCTTTCACTGAAGCTTTCTTT	CASSLVPSDLPFTEAFF
-	TRBV29-1	TRBD1	TRBJ2-7	TGCAGCACAAGGGACAGGAGCTCCTACGAGCAGTACTTC	CSTRDRSSYEQYF
few	TRBV7-8	-	TRBJ2-6	TGTGCCAGCAGCTTAGTTTCGATCGGGGCTGGGGCCAACGTCCTGACTTTC	CASSLVSIGAGANVLTF
many	TRBV12-3/TRBV12-4	-	TRBJ1-5	TGTGCCAGCAACACCGGGGGCGCGGGGCCCAATCAGCCCCAGCATTTT	CASNTGGAGPNQPQHF
-	TRBV11-2	TRBD2	TRBJ2-1	TGTGCCAGCAGCTTAGCGGTTAGCGGGAAGAATGAGCAGTTCTTC	CASSLAVSGKNEQFF
many	TRBV7-9	-	TRBJ2-1	TGTGCCAGCACCTCCTGGCGCGGTGTTACTGAGCAGTTCTTC	CASTSWRGVTEQFF
many	TRBV27	TRBD2	TRBJ2-1	TGTGCCAGCAGTTTTGGCGGGAGATTCTACAATGAGCAGTTCTTC	CASSFGGRFYNEQFF
many	TRBV20-1	-	TRBJ1-5	TGCAGTGCTAGTAGGCTGTCAAAGGGCAATCAGCCCCAGCATTTT	CSASRLSKGNQPQHF
once	TRBV5-5	TRBD2	TRBJ2-7	TGTGCCAGCAGCTGGGGACTACCAGTCGACGAGCAGTACTTC	CASSWGLPVDEQYF
-	TRBV7-6	TRBD1	TRBJ2-5	TGTGCCAGCAGCAAAGGGACAGTCAACCTCCAAGAGACCCAGTACTTC	CASSKGTVNLQETQYF
-	TRBV29-1	TRBD2	TRBJ2-3	TGCAGCGCGACGGGGGCTAGCGGGGCCCTCGATACGCAGTATTTT	CSATGASGALDTQYF
few	TRBV7-9	-	TRBJ2-7	TGTGCCAGCACCCGAGCCTACGAGCAGTACTTC	CASTRAYEQYF
-	TRBV6-1	-	TRBJ1-5	TGTGCCAGCAGCCCTAGGGGGGGACCTCAGCCCCAGCATTTT	CASSPRGGPQPQHF
many	TRBV7-2	-	TRBJ2-3	TGTGCCAGCAGCTTAGAAGGGTTCGGTACGCAGTATTTT	CASSLEGFGTQYF
many	TRBV5-1	-	TRBJ1-1	TGCGCCAGCAGCTGGCCCGGGGGGGTGAACACTGAAGCTTTCTTT	CASSWPGGVNTEAFF
many	TRBV3-1	TRBD2	TRBJ2-7	TGTGCCAGCAGCCTTAGGACTAGCGGTGTTTACGAGCAGTACTTC	CASSLRTSGVYEQYF
few	TRBV27	-	TRBJ2-3	TGTGCCAGCAGTTCCGCAGCTAGCCGCACAGCCACAGATACGCAGTATTTT	CASSSAASRTATDTQYF
once	TRBV2	-	TRBJ2-2	TGTGCCAGCAGTGAACGGGAGCTGTTTTTT	CASSERELFF
few	TRBV9	-	TRBJ2-2	TGTGCCAGCAGCGTTTTTTCGGGGAACGGGGAGCTGTTTTTT	CASSVFSGNGELFF
many	TRBV21-1	-	TRBJ1-5	TGTGCCAGCAGCAAAGAGAGGACGGGAAGCAATCAGCCCCAGCATTTT	CASSKERTGSNQPQHF
many	TRBV4-3	TRBD1	TRBJ1-4	TGCGCCAGCAGCCACGTGGGACAGGGGCATGAAAAACTGTTTTTT	CASSHVGQGHEKLFF
-	TRBV12-3/TRBV12-4	-	TRBJ2-1	TGTGCCAGCAGTTATGGCTCTGGGGGCAATGAGCAGTTCTTC	CASSYGSGGNEQFF
-	TRBV9	-	TRBJ2-1	TGTGCCAGCAGCGCGGCTATATTTGAGGGGGGGATTTCCTACAATGAGCAGTTCTTC	CASSAAIFEGGISYNEQFF
many	TRBV28	TRBD1	TRBJ1-5	TGTGCCAGCAGTTGGCTCGGACAGGGGGTTCAGCCCCAGCATTTT	CASSWLGQGVQPQHF
-	TRBV12-3/TRBV12-4	TRBD2	TRBJ2-3	TGTGCCTTCAGTTCTCCCGGACTAGCGGAAAAATCCACAGATACGCAGTATTTT	CAFSSPGLAEKSTDTQYF
-	TRBV9	-	TRBJ1-1	TGTGCCAGCAGCGTATCCAGGGGCGACACTGAAGCTTTCTTT	CASSVSRGDTEAFF
few	TRBV23-1	-	TRBJ2-7	TGCGCCAGCAGTCAATTAGCCCAGGGCCCCTTTTACGAGCAGTACTTC	CASSQLAQGPFYEQYF
few	TRBV3-1	-	TRBJ1-2	TGTGCCAGCAGCCAACAAACCGGGACCAACTATGGCTACACCTTC	CASSQQTGTNYGYTF
-	TRBV6-1	TRBD2	TRBJ2-1	TGTGCCAGCAGTGCCTTTACTAGCGGGGGGGCCCTTGAGCAGTTCTTC	CASSAFTSGGALEQFF
-	TRBV4-3	TRBD2	TRBJ2-1	TGCGCCAGCAGCCAAGATCTGGGGGGGTCCTACAATGAGCAGTTCTTC	CASSQDLGGSYNEQFF